The TCR beta chain under discussion was sequenced for a study of blood T cell repertoires in COVID-19. Across the whole study: Acute and convalescent COVID-19 specimens originated in the United States, Italy and Spain.

Trimming shortened V by 1 base and J by 1 base, and 14 bases separated the two germline ends. The CDR3 length is 17 residues. Looked up from germline, CDR1 is SGHVT and CDR2 is SQSDAQ. Produced via immunoSEQ multiplex PCR; TCRdb's table is partial and in-frame only. The data hold around 240,000 clones, with roughly 82% observed a single time. Participants spanned ages about 18 to 90 years and resided in around 25 US areas. Recovered participants had two consecutive negative NP/OP PCR tests, healthcare professional clearance, or symptom resolution. The receptor was isolated from a woman between 45 and 65 years old who had recovered from COVID-19. Sequencing was performed on PBMCs or T cells enriched from blood (not recorded which). The genes are TRBV7-4 and TRBJ1-3, with D hard to call. CDR3 sequence reads: CASSLDPKESSGNTIYF. For the CDR3, the DNA is TGTGCCAGCAGCTTAGATCCGAAGGAGTCATCTGGAAACACCATATATTTT.